The 4 T cell receptor beta chains in this list originate from one sample, sequenced in a study of identical twins. TCRdb re-called the 5' RACE reads through MiXCR, storing one row per CDR3 protein. Of roughly 770,000 distinct CDR3 sequences listed, roughly 20% are singletons. This sample also belongs to another study, concerning T cells expressing NK-cell markers.

The sequencing sample was made of PBMCs. These receptors were taken from a woman under 30 in good health.

This clonotype was seen just once. One end of the junction does not line up with germline, which may come from a read error. The chain carries TRBV7-9 and TRBJ2-2, with D perhaps assigned TRBD1 or TRBD2 (5 bases each). The V gene's germline CDR1 is SEHNR and CDR2 FQNEAQ (reference sequence). This CDR3 region has 14 residues. In nucleotides, the CDR3 is TGTGCCAGCGGCTCGGGGCGCCACACCGGGGTGCTGTTTTTT. Translating it yields CASGSGRHTGVLFF.

This clonotype was counted only a few times. The V call is TRBV7-9, the J call TRBJ2-2, with D possibly matching TRBD1 (6 bases). Germline lookup yields CDR1 SEHNR and CDR2 FQNEAQ (reference sequence). CDR3 length: 13 residues. The germline V and J ends were trimmed by 5 bases and 7 bases, with 11 bases remaining between them. DNA for the CDR3: TGTGCCAGCAGCGCACAGGGTATCGGGGAGCTGTTTTTT. Amino acids: CASSAQGIGELFF.

This clonotype has more than one count but fewer than ten. V is TRBV7-2 and J is TRBJ2-4; no firm D call. CDR3 length: 15 amino acids. Germline-derived CDR1 and CDR2 are SGHTA and FQGNSA. V was clipped by 5 bases and J by 0 bases, with 11 bases between them. CDR3 coding DNA: TGTGCCAGCAGCCCTCGACTTCTAGCCAAAAACATTCAGTACTTC. Amino acids: CASSPRLLAKNIQYF. Filled out from reference TRBV7-2 and TRBJ2-4, the complete variable domain reads GAGVSQSPSNKVTEKGKDVELRCDPISGHTALYWYRQSLGQGLEFLIYFQGNSAPDKSGLPSDRFSAERTGGSVSTLTIQRTQQEDSAVYLCASSPRLLAKNIQYFGAGTRLSVL.

In this sample, this clonotype turned up many times. This chain links TRBV12-3 or TRBV12-4 with TRBJ2-7, with TRBD2 identical over 7 bases. The CDR3 is 14 residues long. V shed 3 bases and J 4 bases; nucleotides not matched to a gene: 6. CDR3 residues: CASSFRDYFYEQYF. Written as DNA, the CDR3 is TGTGCCAGCAGTTTCAGGGACTACTTTTACGAGCAGTACTTC.